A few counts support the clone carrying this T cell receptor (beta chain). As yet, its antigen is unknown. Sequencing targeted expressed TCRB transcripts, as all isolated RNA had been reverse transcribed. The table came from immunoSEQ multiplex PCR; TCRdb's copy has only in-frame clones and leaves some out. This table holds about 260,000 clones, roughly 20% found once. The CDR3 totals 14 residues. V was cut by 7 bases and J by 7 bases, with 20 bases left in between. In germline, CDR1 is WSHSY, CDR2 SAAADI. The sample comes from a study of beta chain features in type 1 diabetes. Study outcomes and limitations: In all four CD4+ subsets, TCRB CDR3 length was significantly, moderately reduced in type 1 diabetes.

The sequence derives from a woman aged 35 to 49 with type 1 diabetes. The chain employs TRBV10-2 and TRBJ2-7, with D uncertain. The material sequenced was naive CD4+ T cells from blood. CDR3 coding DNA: TGCGCCAGCACCGACCCGCGGTCAGAGAGGGAGCAGTACTTC. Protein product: CASTDPRSEREQYF.